This T cell receptor (beta chain) was identified during a study of T-cell reconstitution after alpha-beta-depleted transplantation in children. The library targeted TCRbeta and was prepared with unique molecular identifiers. TCRdb re-called the PCR reads with MiXCR, one entry per CDR3 protein. The sample records approximately 400,000 distinct CDR3 sequences, 11% being singletons. Germline values: CDR1 SNHLY, CDR2 FYNNEI. The CDR3 sequence is 13 residues long. V trimming: 9 bases; J trimming: 1 base; junction bases outside the gene matches: 5. Sequenced here: PBMCs from the stem cell graft donor, sampled from the stem cell graft. The clonotype originates from a human donor who donated a stem cell graft to a child with acute myeloid leukemia. The chain joins TRBV2 to TRBJ1-1, with 7 bases aligning to TRBD1. CDR3 in DNA: TGTGCCAGTTTGGGACAGCCGAACACTGAAGCTTTCTTT. Encoded protein: CASLGQPNTEAFF.